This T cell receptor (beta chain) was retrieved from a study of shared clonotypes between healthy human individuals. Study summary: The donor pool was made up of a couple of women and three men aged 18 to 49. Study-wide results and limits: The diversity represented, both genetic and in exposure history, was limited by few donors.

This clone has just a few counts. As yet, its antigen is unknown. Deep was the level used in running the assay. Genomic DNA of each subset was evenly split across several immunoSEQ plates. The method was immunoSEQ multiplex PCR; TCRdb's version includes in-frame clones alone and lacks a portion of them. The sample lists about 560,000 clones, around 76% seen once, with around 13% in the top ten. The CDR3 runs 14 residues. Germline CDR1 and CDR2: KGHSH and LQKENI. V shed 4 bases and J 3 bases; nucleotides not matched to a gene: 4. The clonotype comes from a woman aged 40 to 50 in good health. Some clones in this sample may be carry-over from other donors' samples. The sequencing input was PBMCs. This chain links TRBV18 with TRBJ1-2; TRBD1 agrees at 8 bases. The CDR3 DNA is TGTGCCAGCTCACTGACAGGGGTCGACTATGGCTACACCTTC. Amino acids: CASSLTGVDYGYTF. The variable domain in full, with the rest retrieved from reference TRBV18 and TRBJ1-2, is NAGVMQNPRHLVRRRGQEARLRCSPMKGHSHVYWYRQLPEEGLKFMVYLQKENIIDESGMPKERFSAEFPKEGPSILRIQQVVRGDSAAYFCASSLTGVDYGYTFGSGTRLTVV.